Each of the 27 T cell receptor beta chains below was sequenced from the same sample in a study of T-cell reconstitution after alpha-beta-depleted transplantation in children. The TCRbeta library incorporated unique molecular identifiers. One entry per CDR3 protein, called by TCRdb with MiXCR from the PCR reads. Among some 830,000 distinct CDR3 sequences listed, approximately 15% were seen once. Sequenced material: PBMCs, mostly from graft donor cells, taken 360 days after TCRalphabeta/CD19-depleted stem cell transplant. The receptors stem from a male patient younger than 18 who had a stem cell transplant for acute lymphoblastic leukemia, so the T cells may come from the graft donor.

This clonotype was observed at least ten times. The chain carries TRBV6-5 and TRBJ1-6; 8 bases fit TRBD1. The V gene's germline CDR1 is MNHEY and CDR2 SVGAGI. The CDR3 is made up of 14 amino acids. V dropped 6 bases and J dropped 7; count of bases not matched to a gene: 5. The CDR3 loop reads CASSRQGRNSPLHF. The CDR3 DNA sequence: TGTGCCAGCAGCCGACAGGGGCGAAATTCACCCCTCCACTTT.

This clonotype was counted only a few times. The CDR3 DNA is TGTGCCAGCAGCTTAGCGGTCCTGACAGGGGAGATGAACGAGCAGTACTTC. Translating gives CASSLAVLTGEMNEQYF. The V gene is TRBV11-1, the J gene TRBJ2-7; 8 positions agree with TRBD1. Germline V CDR1 and CDR2: SGHAT, FQDESV (reference sequence). Trimming removed 0 bases from V and 5 bases from J; junction bases left unmatched: 12. This CDR3 is built from 17 residues.

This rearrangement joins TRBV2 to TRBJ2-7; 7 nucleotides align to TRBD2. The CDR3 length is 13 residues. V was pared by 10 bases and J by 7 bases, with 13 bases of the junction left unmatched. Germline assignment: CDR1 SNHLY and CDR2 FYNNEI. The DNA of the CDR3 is TGTGCCAACCTAGCGGACTTCACGGGGGAGCAGTACTTC. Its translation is CANLADFTGEQYF.

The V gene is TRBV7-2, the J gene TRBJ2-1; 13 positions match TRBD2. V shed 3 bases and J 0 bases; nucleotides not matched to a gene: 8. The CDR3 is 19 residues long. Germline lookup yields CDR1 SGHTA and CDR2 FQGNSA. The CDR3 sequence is CASSFAPWTSGSSYNEQFF. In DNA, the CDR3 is TGTGCCAGCAGCTTCGCACCCTGGACTAGCGGGAGCTCCTACAATGAGCAGTTCTTC.

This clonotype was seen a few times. CDR3: CASSLEGRERGETQYF. In DNA, the CDR3 is TGTGCCAGCAGCTTAGAGGGTCGGGAGAGGGGTGAGACCCAGTACTTC. The V and J genes are TRBV7-8 and TRBJ2-5; weak D call: TRBD2 (6 bases). Looked up from germline, CDR1 is SGHVS and CDR2 is FQNEAQ. This CDR3 region has 16 residues. V was pared by 1 base and J by 5 bases, with 17 bases between.

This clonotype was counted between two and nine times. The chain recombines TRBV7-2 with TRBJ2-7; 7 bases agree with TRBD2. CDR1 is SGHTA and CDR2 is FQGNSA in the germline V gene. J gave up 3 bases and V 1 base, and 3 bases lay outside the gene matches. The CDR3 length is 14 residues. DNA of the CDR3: TGTGCCAGCAGCTTAGACGGACTAGACTACGAGCAGTACTTC. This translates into CASSLDGLDYEQYF.

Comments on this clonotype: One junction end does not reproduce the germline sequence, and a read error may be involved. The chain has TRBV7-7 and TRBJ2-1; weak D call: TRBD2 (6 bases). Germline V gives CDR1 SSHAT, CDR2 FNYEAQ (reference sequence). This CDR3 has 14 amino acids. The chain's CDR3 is CASSLATGFNEQFF. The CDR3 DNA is TGTGCCAGCAGCCTAGCGACCGGGTTCAATGAGCAGTTCTTC.

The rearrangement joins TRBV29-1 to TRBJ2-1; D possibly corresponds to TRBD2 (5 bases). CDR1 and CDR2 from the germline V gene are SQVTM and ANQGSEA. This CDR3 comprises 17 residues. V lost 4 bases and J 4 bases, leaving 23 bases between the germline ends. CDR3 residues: CSVVGSLRSGSYNEQFF. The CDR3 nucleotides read TGCAGCGTTGTCGGGTCCCTTCGAAGCGGATCTTACAATGAGCAGTTCTTC.

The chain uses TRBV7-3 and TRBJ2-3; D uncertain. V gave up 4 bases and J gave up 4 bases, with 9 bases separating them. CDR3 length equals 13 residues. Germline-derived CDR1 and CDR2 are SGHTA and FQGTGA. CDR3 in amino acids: CASSSHIPDTQYF. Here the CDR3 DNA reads TGTGCCAGCAGCTCCCATATCCCAGATACGCAGTATTTT. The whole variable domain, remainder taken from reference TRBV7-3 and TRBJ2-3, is GAGVSQTPSNKVTEKGKYVELRCDPISGHTALYWYRQSLGQGPEFLIYFQGTGAADDSGLPNDRFFAVRPEGSVSTLKIQRTERGDSAVYLCASSSHIPDTQYFGPGTRLTVL.

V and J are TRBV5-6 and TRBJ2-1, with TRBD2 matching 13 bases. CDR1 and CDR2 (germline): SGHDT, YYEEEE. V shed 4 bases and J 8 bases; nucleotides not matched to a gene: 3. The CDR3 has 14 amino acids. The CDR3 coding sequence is TGTGCCAGCAGCCGACTAGCGGGAGGCTATGAGCAGTTCTTC. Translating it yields CASSRLAGGYEQFF.

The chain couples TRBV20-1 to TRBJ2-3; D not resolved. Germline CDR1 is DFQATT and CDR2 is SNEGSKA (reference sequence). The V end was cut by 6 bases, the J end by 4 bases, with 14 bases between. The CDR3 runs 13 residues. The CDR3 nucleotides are TGCAGTGCGAGCACCCCCCCCGCAGATACGCAGTATTTT. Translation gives CSASTPPADTQYF.

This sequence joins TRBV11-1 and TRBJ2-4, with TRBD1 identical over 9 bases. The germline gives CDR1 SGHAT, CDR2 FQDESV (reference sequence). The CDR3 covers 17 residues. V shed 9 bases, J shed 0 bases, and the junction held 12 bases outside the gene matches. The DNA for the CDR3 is TGTGCCAGTGCGGGACAGGGCCAAGCCCTAGCCAAAAACATTCAGTACTTC. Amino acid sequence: CASAGQGQALAKNIQYF.

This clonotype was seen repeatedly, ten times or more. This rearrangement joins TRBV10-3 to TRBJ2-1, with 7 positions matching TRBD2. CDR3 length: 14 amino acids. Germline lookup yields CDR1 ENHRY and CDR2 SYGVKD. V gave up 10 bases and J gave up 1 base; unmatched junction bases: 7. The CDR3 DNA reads TGTGCCACGAGGAAAGCGGGGTCCTACAATGAGCAGTTCTTC. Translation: CATRKAGSYNEQFF.

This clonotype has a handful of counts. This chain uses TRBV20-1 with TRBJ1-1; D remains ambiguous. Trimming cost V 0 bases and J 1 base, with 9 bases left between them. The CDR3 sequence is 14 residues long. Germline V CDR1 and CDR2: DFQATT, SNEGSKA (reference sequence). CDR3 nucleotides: TGCAGTGCTAGAGATGGGATGAGGAACACTGAAGCTTTCTTT. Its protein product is CSARDGMRNTEAFF.

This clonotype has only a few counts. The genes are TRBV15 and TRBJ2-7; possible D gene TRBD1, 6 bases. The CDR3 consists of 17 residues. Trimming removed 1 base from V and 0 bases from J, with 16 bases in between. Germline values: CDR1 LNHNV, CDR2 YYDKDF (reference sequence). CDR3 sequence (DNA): TGTGCCACCAGCAGAGCTGTACAGGGCCCTATCTCCTACGAGCAGTACTTC. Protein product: CATSRAVQGPISYEQYF.

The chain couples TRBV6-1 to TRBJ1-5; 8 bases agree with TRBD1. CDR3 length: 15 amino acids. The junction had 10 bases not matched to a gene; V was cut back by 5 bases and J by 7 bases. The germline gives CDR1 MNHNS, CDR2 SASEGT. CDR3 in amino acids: CASSLRTGIGQPQHF. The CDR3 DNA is TGTGCCAGCAGTCTCCGGACAGGGATTGGGCAGCCCCAGCATTTT.

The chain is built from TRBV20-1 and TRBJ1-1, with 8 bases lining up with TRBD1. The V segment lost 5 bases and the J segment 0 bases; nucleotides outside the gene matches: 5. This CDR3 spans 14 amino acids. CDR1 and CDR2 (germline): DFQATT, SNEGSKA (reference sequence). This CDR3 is CSAFRTGLNTEAFF. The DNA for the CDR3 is TGCAGTGCTTTCCGGACAGGGTTGAACACTGAAGCTTTCTTT.

As DNA, the CDR3 is TGTGCCAGCAGCTTAGCGTATACGGGAGGGCCTTCCCTGTACACAGATACGCAGTATTTT. Its protein is CASSLAYTGGPSLYTDTQYF. The J gene is TRBJ2-3, the V gene TRBV7-6; 8 bases are shared with TRBD2. Trimming removed 0 bases from V and 2 bases from J; junction bases left unmatched: 16. Germline CDR1 SGHVS, CDR2 FNYEAQ. The CDR3 covers 20 residues.

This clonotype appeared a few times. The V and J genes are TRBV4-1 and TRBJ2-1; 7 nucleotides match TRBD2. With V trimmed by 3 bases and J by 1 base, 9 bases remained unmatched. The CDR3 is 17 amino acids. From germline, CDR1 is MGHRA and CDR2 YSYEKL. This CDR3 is CASSHRGLAASYNEQFF. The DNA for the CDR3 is TGCGCCAGCAGCCATAGGGGCCTAGCGGCTTCCTACAATGAGCAGTTCTTC.

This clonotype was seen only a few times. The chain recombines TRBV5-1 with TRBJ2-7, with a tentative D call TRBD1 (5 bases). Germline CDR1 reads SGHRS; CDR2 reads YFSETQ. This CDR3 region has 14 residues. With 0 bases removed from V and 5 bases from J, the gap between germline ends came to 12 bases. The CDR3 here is CASSLETGSHEQYF. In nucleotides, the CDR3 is TGCGCCAGCAGCTTGGAAACAGGAAGCCACGAGCAGTACTTC.

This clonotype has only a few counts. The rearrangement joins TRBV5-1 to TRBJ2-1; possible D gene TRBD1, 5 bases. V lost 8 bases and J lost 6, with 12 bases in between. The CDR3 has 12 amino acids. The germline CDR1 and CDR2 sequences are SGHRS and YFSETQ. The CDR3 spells CASRMTVNEQFF. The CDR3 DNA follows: TGCGCCAGTAGAATGACAGTCAATGAGCAGTTCTTC.

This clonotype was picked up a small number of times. The CDR3 region is CASSQYTSGDEQYF. The CDR3 DNA reads as TGCGCCAGCAGCCAATATACATCCGGGGACGAGCAGTACTTC. This sequence joins TRBV4-1 and TRBJ2-7; possible D gene TRBD2, 5 bases. V dropped 2 bases and J dropped 5 bases, with 13 bases sitting between them. This CDR3 is built from 14 residues. The V gene's germline CDR1 is MGHRA and CDR2 YSYEKL.

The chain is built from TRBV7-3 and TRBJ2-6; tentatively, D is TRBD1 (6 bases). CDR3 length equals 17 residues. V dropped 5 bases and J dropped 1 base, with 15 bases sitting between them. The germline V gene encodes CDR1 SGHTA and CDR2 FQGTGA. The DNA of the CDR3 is TGTGCCAGCAGCGCCCGACAGGCCAGGTCTGGGGCCAACGTCCTGACTTTC. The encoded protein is CASSARQARSGANVLTF. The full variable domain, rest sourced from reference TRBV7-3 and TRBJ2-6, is GAGVSQTPSNKVTEKGKYVELRCDPISGHTALYWYRQSLGQGPEFLIYFQGTGAADDSGLPNDRFFAVRPEGSVSTLKIQRTERGDSAVYLCASSARQARSGANVLTFGAGSRLTVL.

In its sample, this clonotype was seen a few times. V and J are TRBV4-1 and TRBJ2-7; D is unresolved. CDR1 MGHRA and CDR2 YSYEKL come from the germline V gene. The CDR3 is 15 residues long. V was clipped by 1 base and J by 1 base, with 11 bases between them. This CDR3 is CASSQVLQRSYEQYF. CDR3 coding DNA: TGCGCCAGCAGCCAAGTACTACAGCGATCCTACGAGCAGTACTTC.

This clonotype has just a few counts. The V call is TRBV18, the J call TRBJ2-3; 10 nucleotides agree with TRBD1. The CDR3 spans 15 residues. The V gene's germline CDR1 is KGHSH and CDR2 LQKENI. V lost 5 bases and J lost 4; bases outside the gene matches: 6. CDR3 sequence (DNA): TGTGCCAGCTCATGGGACAGGGGCCAGGCAGATACGCAGTATTTT. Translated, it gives CASSWDRGQADTQYF.

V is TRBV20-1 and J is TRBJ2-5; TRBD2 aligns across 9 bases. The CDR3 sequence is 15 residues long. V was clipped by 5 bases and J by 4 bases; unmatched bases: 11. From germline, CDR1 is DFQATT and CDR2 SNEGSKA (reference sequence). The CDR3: CSALLLGTSRETQYF. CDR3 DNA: TGCAGTGCTCTGCTCCTTGGGACTAGCAGAGAGACCCAGTACTTC.

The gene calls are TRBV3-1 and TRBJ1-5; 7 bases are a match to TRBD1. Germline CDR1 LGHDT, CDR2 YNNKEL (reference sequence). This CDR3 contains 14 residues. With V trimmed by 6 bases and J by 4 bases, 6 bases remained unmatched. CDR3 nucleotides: TGTGCCAGCAGTAGGACAGGTCAAAATCAGCCCCAGCATTTT. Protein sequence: CASSRTGQNQPQHF.